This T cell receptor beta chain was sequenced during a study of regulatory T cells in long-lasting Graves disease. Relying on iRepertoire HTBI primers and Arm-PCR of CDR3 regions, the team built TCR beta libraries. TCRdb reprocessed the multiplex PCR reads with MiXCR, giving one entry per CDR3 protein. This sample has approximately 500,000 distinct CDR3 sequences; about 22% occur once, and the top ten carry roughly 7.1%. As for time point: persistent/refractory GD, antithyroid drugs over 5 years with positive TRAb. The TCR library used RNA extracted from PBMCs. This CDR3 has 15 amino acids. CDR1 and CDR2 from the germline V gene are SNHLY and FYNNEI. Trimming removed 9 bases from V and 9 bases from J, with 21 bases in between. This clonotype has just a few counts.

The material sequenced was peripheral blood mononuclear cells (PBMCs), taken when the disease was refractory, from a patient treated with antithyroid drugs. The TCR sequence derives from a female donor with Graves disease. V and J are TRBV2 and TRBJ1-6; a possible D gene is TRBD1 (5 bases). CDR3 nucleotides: TGTGCCAGGAGATGGGGGGTGGAAGTGAGTTCACCCCTCCACTTT. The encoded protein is CARRWGVEVSSPLHF.